This TCR beta chain is from a study of T cells in localized non-small cell lung cancer. Germline loops: CDR1 SGHTS, CDR2 YDEGEE. V gave up 4 bases and J gave up 0 bases; unmatched junction bases: 9. The CDR3 spans 17 residues. The assay was immunoSEQ multiplex PCR, and TCRdb's table has in-frame clones only and misses some. Counted here are over 70,000 clones, about nine tenths occurring once; the ten biggest clones make up roughly 4.3%. The rearrangement uses TRBV5-8 and TRBJ1-5, with 8 bases identical to TRBD1. Material: PBMCs, obtained before any cancer treatment. This receptor was obtained from a woman aged 35-70 years with stage II squamous cell lung carcinoma. The CDR3 bases are TGTGCCAGCAGCCCAGGGACAGGCGGTTATAGCAATCAGCCCCAGCATTTT. Its translation is CASSPGTGGYSNQPQHF.